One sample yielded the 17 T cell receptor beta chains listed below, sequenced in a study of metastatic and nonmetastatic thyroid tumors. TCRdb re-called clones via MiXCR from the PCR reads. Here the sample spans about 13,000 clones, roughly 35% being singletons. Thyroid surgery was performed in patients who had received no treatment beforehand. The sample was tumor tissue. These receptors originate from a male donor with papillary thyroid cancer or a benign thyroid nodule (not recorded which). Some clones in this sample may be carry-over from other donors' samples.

Here the CDR3 reads CASQLPGSNTGELFF. As DNA, the CDR3 is TGTGCCAGCCAACTTCCAGGGTCGAACACCGGGGAGCTGTTTTTT. The chain combines TRBV28 with TRBJ2-2, with a possible D match to TRBD1 (5 bases). Trimming shortened V by 8 bases and J by 0 bases, and 13 bases separated the two germline ends. Germline CDR1 and CDR2: MDHEN and SYDVKM. The CDR3 has 15 residues.

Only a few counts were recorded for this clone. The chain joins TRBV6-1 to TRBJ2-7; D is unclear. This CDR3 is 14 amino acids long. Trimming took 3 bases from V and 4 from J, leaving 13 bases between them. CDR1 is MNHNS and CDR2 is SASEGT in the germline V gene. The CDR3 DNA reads TGTGCCAGCAGTGAGTCGATTCCGGCGTACGAGCAGTACGTC. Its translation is CASSESIPAYEQYV.

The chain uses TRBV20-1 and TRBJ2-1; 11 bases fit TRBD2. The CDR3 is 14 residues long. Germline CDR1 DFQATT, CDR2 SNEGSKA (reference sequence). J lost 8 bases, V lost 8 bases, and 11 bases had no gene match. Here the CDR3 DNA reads TGCAGTACCTTTAGCGGGGGGGGCTCGGATGAGCAGTTCTTC. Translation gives CSTFSGGGSDEQFF.

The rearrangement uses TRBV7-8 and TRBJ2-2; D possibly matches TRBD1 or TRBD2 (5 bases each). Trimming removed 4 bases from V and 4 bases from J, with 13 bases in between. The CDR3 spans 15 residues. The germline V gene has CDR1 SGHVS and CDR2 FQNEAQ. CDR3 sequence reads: CASSWGRMVTGELFF. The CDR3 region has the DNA TGTGCCAGCAGCTGGGGACGGATGGTCACCGGGGAGCTGTTTTTT.

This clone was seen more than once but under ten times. This CDR3 is CASRDVGQEQFF. The CDR3 DNA sequence: TGTGCCAGCAGGGACGTTGGACAAGAGCAGTTCTTC. The V call is TRBV27, the J call TRBJ2-1, with D possibly TRBD1 on 5 matching bases. Between the trimmed V and J ends, which lost 6 bases and 10 bases, there was a span of 13 bases. The CDR3 consists of 12 residues. Germline V gene sequence: CDR1 MNHEY, CDR2 SMNVEV (reference sequence).

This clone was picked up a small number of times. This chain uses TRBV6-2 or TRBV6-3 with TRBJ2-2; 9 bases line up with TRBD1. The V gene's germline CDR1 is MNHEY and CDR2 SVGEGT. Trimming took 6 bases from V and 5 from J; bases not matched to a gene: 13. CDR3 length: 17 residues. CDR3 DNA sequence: TGTGCCAGCAGGTCCGGGACAGGGACACTACTTACCGGGGAGCTGTTTTTT. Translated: CASRSGTGTLLTGELFF.

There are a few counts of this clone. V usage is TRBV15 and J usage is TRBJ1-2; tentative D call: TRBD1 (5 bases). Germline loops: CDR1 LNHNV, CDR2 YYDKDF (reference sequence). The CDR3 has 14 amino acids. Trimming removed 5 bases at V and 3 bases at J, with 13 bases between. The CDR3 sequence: CATSSRNRHYGYTF. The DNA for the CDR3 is TGTGCCACCAGCTCACGGAACAGGCACTATGGCTACACCTTC.

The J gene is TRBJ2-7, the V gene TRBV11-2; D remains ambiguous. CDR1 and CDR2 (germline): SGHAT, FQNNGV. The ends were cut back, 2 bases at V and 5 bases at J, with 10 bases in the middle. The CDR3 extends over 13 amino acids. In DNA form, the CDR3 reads TGTGCCAGCAGCTTATCCAGTCTTAACGAGCAGTACTTC. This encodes CASSLSSLNEQYF.

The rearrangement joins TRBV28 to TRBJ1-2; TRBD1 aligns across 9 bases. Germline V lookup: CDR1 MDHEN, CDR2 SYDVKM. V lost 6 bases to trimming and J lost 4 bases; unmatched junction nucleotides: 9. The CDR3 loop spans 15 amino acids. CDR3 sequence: CASRSGQGTTYGYTF. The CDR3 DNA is TGTGCCAGCAGAAGCGGACAGGGGACCACCTATGGCTACACCTTC.

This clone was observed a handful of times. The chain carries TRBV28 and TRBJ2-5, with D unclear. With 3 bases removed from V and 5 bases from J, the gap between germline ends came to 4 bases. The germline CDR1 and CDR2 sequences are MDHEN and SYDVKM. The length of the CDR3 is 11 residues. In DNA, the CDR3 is TGTGCCAGCAGTTTTGGGGAGACCCAGTACTTC. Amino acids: CASSFGETQYF.

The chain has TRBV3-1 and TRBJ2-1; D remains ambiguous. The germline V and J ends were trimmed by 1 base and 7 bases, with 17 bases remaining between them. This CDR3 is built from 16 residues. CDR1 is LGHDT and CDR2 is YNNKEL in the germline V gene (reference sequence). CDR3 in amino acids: CASSQGLSPVGNEQFF. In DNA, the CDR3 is TGTGCCAGCAGCCAAGGTCTCTCCCCCGTGGGGAATGAGCAGTTCTTC.

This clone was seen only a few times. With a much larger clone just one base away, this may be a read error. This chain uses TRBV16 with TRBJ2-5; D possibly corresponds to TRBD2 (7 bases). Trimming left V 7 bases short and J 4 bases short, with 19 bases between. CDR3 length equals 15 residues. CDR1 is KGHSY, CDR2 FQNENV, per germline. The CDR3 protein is CASILSGTIGETQYF. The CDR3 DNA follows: TGTGCCAGCATCCTAAGCGGGACAATAGGAGAGACCCAGTACTTC.

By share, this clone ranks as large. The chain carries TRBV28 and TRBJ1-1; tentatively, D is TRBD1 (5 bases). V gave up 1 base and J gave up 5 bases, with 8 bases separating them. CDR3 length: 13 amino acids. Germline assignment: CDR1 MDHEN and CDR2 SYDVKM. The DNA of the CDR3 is TGTGCCAGCAGTTTATATAGGGGAACTGAAGCTTTCTTT. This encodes CASSLYRGTEAFF.

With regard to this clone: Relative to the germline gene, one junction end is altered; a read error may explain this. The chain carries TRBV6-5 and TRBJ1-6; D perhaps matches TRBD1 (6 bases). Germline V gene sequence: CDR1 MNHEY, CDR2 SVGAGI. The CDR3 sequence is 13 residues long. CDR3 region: CASSCRGEAPLHF. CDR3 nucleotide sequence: TGTGCCAGCAGTTGCAGGGGCGAAGCACCCCTACACTTT.

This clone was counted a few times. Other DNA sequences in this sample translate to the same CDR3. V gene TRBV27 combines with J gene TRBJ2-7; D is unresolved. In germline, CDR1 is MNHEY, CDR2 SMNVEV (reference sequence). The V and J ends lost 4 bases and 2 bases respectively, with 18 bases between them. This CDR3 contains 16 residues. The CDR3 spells CASSSSFPGTAYEQYF. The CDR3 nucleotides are TGTGCCAGCAGTTCGTCGTTTCCTGGTACGGCCTACGAGCAGTACTTC.

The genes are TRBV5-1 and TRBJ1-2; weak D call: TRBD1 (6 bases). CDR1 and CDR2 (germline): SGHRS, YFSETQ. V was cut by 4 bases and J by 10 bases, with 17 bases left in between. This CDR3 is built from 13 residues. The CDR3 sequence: CASSGGAGEDYTF. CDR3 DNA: TGCGCCAGCAGCGGGGGGGCCGGAGAGGACTACACCTTC.

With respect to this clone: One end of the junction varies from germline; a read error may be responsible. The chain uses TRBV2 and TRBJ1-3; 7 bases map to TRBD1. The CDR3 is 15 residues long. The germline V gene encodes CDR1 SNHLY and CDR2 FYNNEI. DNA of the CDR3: TGTGCCATCATAGGGGGCACCTCGGGCGGAAACACCATGTATTTT. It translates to CAIIGGTSGGNTMYF.